This TCR beta chain was sequenced during a study of T cells in localized non-small cell lung cancer. Study results and limitations: Uninvolved adjacent lung had more T cell clonality than any other tissue, topping tumor. The study sequenced only one region of the tumor. As a result, intratumor heterogeneity could not be excluded and remains possible. A median around 55 of the top 100 tumor clones appeared in adjacent lung.

Produced via immunoSEQ multiplex PCR; TCRdb's table is partial and in-frame only. The sample consists of around 43,000 clones, more than 75% of them appearing once. For this clone: Its antigen is unknown.

The sequenced sample was peripheral blood, obtained before any cancer treatment. The sequence came from a man between 18 and 50 years old with stage I lung adenocarcinoma.

The CDR3 DNA sequence: TGTGCCTGGAGAGTAACAGGGATCACAGATACGCAGTATTTT. Translating it yields CAWRVTGITDTQYF. This chain uses TRBV30 with TRBJ2-3; perhaps TRBD1 as D (6 bases). CDR3 size: 14 residues. Germline V gene lookup returns CDR1 GTSNPN and CDR2 SVGIG (reference sequence). V was pared by 3 bases and J by 2 bases, with 12 bases between.